This TCR beta chain comes out of a study of T-cell reconstitution after alpha-beta-depleted transplantation in children. Construction of the TCRbeta library involved unique molecular identifiers. TCRdb fed the PCR reads into MiXCR, producing one record per CDR3 protein. The sample lists some 350,000 distinct CDR3 sequences; about a tenth were seen once. The CDR3 has 16 residues. The germline CDR1 and CDR2 sequences are SGHVS and FNYEAQ. V lost 5 bases, J lost 1 base, and 7 bases stayed unmatched. Material: PBMCs from the stem cell graft donor, obtained from the stem cell graft. This TCR derives from a human donor who donated a stem cell graft to a child with acute lymphoblastic leukemia. The V gene is TRBV7-6, the J gene TRBJ2-1; 8 positions match TRBD1. CDR3: CASSLLQGGSYNEQFF. The CDR3 bases are TGTGCCAGCAGCCTACTACAGGGGGGTTCCTACAATGAGCAGTTCTTC.